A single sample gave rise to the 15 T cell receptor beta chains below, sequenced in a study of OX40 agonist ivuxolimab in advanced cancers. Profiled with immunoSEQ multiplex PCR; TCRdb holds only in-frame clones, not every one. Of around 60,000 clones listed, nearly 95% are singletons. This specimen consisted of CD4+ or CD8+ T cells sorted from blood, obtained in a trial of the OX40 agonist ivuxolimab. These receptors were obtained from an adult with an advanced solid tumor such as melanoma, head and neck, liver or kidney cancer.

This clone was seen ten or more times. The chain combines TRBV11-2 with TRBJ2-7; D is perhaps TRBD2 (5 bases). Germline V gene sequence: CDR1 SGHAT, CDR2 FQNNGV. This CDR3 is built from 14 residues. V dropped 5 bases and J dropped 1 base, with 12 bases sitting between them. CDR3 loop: CASSPPQRSYEQYF. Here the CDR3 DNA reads TGTGCCAGCAGCCCTCCCCAGCGGTCCTACGAGCAGTACTTC.

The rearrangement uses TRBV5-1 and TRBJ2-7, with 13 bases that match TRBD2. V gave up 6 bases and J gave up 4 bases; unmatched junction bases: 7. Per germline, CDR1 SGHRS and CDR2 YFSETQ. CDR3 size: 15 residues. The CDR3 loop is CASMKGLAGSYEQYF. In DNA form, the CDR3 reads TGCGCCAGCATGAAGGGACTAGCGGGAAGTTACGAGCAGTACTTC.

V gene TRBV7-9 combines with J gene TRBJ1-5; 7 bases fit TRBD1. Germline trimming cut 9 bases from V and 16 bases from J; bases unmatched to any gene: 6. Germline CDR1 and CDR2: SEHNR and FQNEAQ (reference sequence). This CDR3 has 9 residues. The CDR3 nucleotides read TGTGCCAGACGACAGGGAGAACATTTT. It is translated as CARRQGEHF.

The CDR3 spells CASSLDDSYEQYF. The CDR3 nucleotides are TGTGCCAGCAGCTTGGACGACTCTTACGAGCAGTACTTC. This chain joins TRBV7-9 and TRBJ2-7, with unresolved D. The CDR3 extends over 13 amino acids. V dropped 3 bases and J dropped 4 bases, with 10 bases sitting between them. The V gene's germline CDR1 is SEHNR and CDR2 FQNEAQ (reference sequence).

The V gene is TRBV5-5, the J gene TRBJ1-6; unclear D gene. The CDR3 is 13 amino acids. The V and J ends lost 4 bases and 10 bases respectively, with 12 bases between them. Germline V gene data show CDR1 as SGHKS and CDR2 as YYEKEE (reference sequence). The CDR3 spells CASSPEPGSPLHF. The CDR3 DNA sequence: TGTGCCAGCAGCCCTGAACCGGGATCACCCCTCCACTTT.

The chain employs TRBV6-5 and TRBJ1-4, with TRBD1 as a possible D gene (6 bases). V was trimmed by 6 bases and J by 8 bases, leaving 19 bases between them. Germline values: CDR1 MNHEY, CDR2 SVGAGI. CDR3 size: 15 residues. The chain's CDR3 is CASRLTGGYGEKLFF. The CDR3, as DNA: TGTGCCAGCAGGCTAACGGGGGGCTATGGAGAAAAACTGTTTTTT.

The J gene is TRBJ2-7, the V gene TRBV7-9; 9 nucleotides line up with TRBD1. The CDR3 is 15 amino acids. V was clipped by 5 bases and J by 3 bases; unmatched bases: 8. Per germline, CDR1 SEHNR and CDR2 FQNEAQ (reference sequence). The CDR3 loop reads CASSLPGTGFYEQYF. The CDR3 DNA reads TGTGCCAGCAGCCTTCCCGGGACAGGGTTCTACGAGCAGTACTTC.

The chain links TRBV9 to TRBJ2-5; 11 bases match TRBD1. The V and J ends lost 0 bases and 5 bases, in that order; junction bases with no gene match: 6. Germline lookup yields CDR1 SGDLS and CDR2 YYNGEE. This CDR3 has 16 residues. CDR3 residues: CASSVGDRGFWETQYF. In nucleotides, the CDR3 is TGTGCCAGCAGCGTAGGGGACAGGGGGTTTTGGGAGACCCAGTACTTC. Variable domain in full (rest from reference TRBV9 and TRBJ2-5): DSGVTQTPKHLITATGQRVTLRCSPRSGDLSVYWYQQSLDQGLQFLIQYYNGEERAKGNILERFSAQQFPDLHSELNLSSLELGDSALYFCASSVGDRGFWETQYFGPGTRLLVL.

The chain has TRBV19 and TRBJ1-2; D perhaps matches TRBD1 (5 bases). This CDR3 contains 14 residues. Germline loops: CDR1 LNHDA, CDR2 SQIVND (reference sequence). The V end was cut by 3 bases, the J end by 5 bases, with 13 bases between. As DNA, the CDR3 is TGTGCCAGTAGTATTTCTGGGCAGGGATATGGCTACACCTTC. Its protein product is CASSISGQGYGYTF.

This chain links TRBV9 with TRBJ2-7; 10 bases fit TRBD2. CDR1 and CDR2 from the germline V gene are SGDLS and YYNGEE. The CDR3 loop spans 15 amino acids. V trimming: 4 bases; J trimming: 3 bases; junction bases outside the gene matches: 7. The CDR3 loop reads CASSPTGLADYEQYF. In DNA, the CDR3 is TGTGCCAGCAGCCCCACCGGACTAGCGGACTACGAGCAGTACTTC.

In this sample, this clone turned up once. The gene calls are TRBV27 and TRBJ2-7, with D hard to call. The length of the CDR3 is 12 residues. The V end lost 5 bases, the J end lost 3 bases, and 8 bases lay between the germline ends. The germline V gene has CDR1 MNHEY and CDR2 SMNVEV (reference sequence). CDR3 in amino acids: CASSPSLYEQYF. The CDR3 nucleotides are TGTGCCAGCAGTCCCTCTCTCTACGAGCAGTACTTC.

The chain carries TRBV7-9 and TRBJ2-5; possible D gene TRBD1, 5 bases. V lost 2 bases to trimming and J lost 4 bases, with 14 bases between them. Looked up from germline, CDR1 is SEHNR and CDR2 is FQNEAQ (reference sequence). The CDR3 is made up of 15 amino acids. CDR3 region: CASSLLAQDGETQYF. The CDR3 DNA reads TGTGCCAGCAGCTTACTGGCACAGGACGGAGAGACCCAGTACTTC.

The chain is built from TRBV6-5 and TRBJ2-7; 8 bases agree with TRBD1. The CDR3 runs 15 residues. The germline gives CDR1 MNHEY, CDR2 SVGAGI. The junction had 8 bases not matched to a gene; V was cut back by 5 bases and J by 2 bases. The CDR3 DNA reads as TGTGCCAGCAGTAAGACCGTACAGGGGGCCTACGAGCAGTACTTC. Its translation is CASSKTVQGAYEQYF.

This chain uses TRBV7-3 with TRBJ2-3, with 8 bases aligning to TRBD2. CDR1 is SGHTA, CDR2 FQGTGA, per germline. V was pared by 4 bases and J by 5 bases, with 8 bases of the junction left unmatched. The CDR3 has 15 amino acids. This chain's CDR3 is CASSSTGGARDTQYF. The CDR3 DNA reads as TGTGCCAGCAGCTCGACCGGGGGGGCGCGAGATACGCAGTATTTT.

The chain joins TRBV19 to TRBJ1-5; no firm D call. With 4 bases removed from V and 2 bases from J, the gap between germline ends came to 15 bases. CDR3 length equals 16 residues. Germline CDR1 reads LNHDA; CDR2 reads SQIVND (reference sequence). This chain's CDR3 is CASSTFLDAGNQPQHF. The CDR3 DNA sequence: TGTGCCAGTAGTACTTTTTTGGACGCTGGCAATCAGCCCCAGCATTTT.